The clone carrying this T cell receptor (beta chain) has a handful of counts. Its matching antigen is unknown. This specimen belongs to a study of blood T cells in healthy people across ages. Study-level information: Per every two T cells, about one barcoded beta molecule was captured by template switching. Findings of the study overall: Compared with aged donors, long-lived donors showed fewer expanded clones, suggesting selection. Age advanced and TCR beta diversity per million T cells fell, roughly linearly.

CDR3 size: 16 residues. The V and J ends lost 0 bases and 6 bases respectively, with 16 bases between them. Donors were systemically healthy Caucasian individuals from Russia aged roughly 6 to 100 years. A sample-barcoded 5' primer and a J-beta primer mix were used in a second PCR of about 6 to 11 cycles. Each CDR3 protein is one row after TCRdb ran MiXCR on the 5' RACE reads. Among hundreds of thousands of distinct CDR3 sequences listed, around two fifths were seen once. The V and J genes are TRBV6-7 and TRBJ2-3; possible D gene TRBD1, 5 bases. TRBV6-7 is an open reading frame, and its role is uncertain. This receptor was obtained from a man in his fifties or sixties in good health. Sequencing was performed on blood. Here the CDR3 reads CASSYSDKARRDTQYF. In DNA form, the CDR3 reads TGTGCCAGCAGTTACTCGGACAAGGCCCGCAGGGATACGCAGTATTTT.